The 31 T cell receptor beta chains listed next were all sequenced from one sample in a study of PD-L1 blockade in urothelial cancer. Using immunoSEQ multiplex PCR, the repertoire was profiled, and TCRdb retains in-frame clones only, with some absent. The sample shows some 100,000 clones, about nine tenths of them seen only once. The specimen comprised PBMCs, sampled around atezolizumab (anti-PD-L1) treatment. The receptors were gathered from a woman older than 75 with urothelial cancer.

The rearrangement joins TRBV10-3 to TRBJ2-7; the match to TRBD1 covers 8 bases. With V trimmed by 4 bases and J by 4 bases, 9 bases remained unmatched. This CDR3 has 15 residues. Germline values: CDR1 ENHRY, CDR2 SYGVKD. The CDR3 DNA is TGTGCCATCAGTGCAACAGGGGGAACCTCTTACGAGCAGTACTTC. It specifies CAISATGGTSYEQYF.

This sequence joins TRBV28 and TRBJ2-1; D perhaps matches TRBD2 (5 bases). The CDR3 has 14 residues. The ends were cut back, 1 base at V and 6 bases at J, with 10 bases in the middle. Germline CDR1 is MDHEN and CDR2 is SYDVKM. CDR3 protein: CASSLLPSRNEQFF. DNA of the CDR3: TGTGCCAGCAGTTTATTGCCTAGCCGCAATGAGCAGTTCTTC.

The chain is built from TRBV6-6 and TRBJ2-7, with 11 nucleotides matching TRBD2. This CDR3 has 15 residues. After removal of 5 bases from V and 6 bases from J, the junction contained 9 bases not matched to a gene. CDR1 and CDR2 from the germline V gene are MNHNY and SVGAGI (reference sequence). Here the CDR3 reads CASSPISGRVVEQYF. The CDR3 DNA follows: TGTGCCAGCAGTCCAATTAGCGGGAGGGTGGTCGAGCAGTACTTC.

This sequence joins TRBV19 and TRBJ2-5; 12 positions agree with TRBD2. This CDR3 has 16 amino acids. V shed 5 bases, J shed 1 base, and the junction held 5 bases outside the gene matches. The V gene's germline CDR1 is LNHDA and CDR2 SQIVND (reference sequence). The CDR3 region is CASSEWGLAGQETQYF. CDR3 sequence (DNA): TGTGCCAGTAGTGAGTGGGGACTAGCGGGCCAAGAGACCCAGTACTTC.

The gene calls are TRBV19 and TRBJ1-2; the match to TRBD1 covers 10 bases. The germline CDR1 and CDR2 sequences are LNHDA and SQIVND (reference sequence). The CDR3 runs to 15 residues. Trimming at V came to 4 bases and at J to 2 bases, leaving 4 bases not matched to a gene. CDR3 sequence (DNA): TGTGCCAGTAGTAGGGACAGGGGCGGAAACTATGGCTACACCTTC. This translates into CASSRDRGGNYGYTF.

As DNA, the CDR3 is TGTGCCAGCAGTCTGGACAGTACCTACACTGAAGCTTTCTTT. The encoded protein is CASSLDSTYTEAFF. This rearrangement joins TRBV27 to TRBJ1-1; weak D call: TRBD1 (6 bases). Germline CDR1 reads MNHEY; CDR2 reads SMNVEV (reference sequence). The V end was cut by 5 bases, the J end by 3 bases, with 13 bases between. This CDR3 is built from 14 residues.

This chain uses TRBV6-1 with TRBJ1-4; 7 bases agree with TRBD1. V was pared by 6 bases and J by 5 bases, with 6 bases of the junction left unmatched. The CDR3 length is 14 residues. Germline V gene lookup returns CDR1 MNHNS and CDR2 SASEGT. The CDR3 region is CASSRDSVNEKLFF. Written as DNA, the CDR3 is TGTGCCAGCAGCCGGGACAGTGTAAATGAAAAACTGTTTTTT.

This rearrangement joins TRBV30 to TRBJ2-2; 8 bases are a match to TRBD2. The CDR3 extends over 14 amino acids. The V and J ends lost 2 bases and 8 bases, in that order; junction bases with no gene match: 7. Germline V gives CDR1 GTSNPN, CDR2 SVGIG (reference sequence). Here the CDR3 DNA reads TGTGCCTGGAGTACCGGGACTAGTACTGGGGAGCTGTTTTTT. This codes for CAWSTGTSTGELFF. The full variable domain, completed using reference TRBV30 and TRBJ2-2, is SQTIHQWPATLVQPVGSPLSLECTVEGTSNPNLYWYRQAAGRGLQLLFYSVGIGQISSEVPQNLSASRPQDRQFILSSKKLLLSDSGFYLCAWSTGTSTGELFFGEGSRLTVL.

This sequence joins TRBV29-1 and TRBJ2-1; 7 positions agree with TRBD1. Germline V lookup: CDR1 SQVTM, CDR2 ANQGSEA. V trimming: 4 bases; J trimming: 9 bases; junction bases outside the gene matches: 12. This CDR3 region has 14 residues. The CDR3 DNA is TGCAGCGTTGGGTGGCAGGGGGTTATTGGTGAGCAGTTCTTC. Translating gives CSVGWQGVIGEQFF.

This clone was observed once. The chain couples TRBV9 to TRBJ1-2; 7 positions match TRBD1. The CDR3 is 16 amino acids. Germline CDR1 and CDR2: SGDLS and YYNGEE. Germline trimming cut 0 bases from V and 3 bases from J; bases unmatched to any gene: 8. CDR3 residues: CASSVEEGALDYGYTF. As DNA, the CDR3 is TGTGCCAGCAGCGTAGAGGAGGGGGCGCTTGACTATGGCTACACCTTC. Combining the CDR3 with reference TRBV9 and TRBJ1-2 gives the whole variable domain DSGVTQTPKHLITATGQRVTLRCSPRSGDLSVYWYQQSLDQGLQFLIQYYNGEERAKGNILERFSAQQFPDLHSELNLSSLELGDSALYFCASSVEEGALDYGYTFGSGTRLTVV.

The DNA of the CDR3 is TGTGCCAGCAGTCCTGGGACAGGGGACTACGAGCAGTACTTC. Amino acids: CASSPGTGDYEQYF. The V and J genes are TRBV27 and TRBJ2-7; 10 bases agree with TRBD1. CDR3 length equals 14 residues. The V gene's germline CDR1 is MNHEY and CDR2 SMNVEV (reference sequence). J gave up 3 bases and V 5 bases, and 4 bases lay outside the gene matches.

The chain employs TRBV9 and TRBJ2-1, with D possibly being TRBD2 (6 bases). The CDR3 is 14 amino acids. Deletions cut 3 bases from V and 5 bases from J, with 12 bases between. Germline loops: CDR1 SGDLS, CDR2 YYNGEE. CDR3 in amino acids: CASSAREFNNEQFF. Here the CDR3 DNA reads TGTGCCAGCAGCGCTCGGGAGTTCAACAATGAGCAGTTCTTC.

The V gene is TRBV4-1, the J gene TRBJ1-2, with 7 bases matching TRBD1. The CDR3 has 18 residues. Trimming took 0 bases from V and 4 from J; bases not matched to a gene: 14. CDR1 and CDR2 from the germline V gene are MGHRA and YSYEKL. CDR3 amino acids: CASSQDSWGRGSSYGYTF. CDR3 bases: TGCGCCAGCAGCCAAGATAGTTGGGGCAGGGGGTCGTCCTATGGCTACACCTTC.

The chain links TRBV7-8 to TRBJ2-3, with 9 positions matching TRBD2. This CDR3 spans 17 amino acids. CDR1 SGHVS and CDR2 FQNEAQ come from the germline V gene. Trimming at V came to 6 bases and at J to 2 bases, leaving 12 bases not matched to a gene. The CDR3 DNA reads as TGTGCCAGCAGTTTTAAGGGCGGGAGGGTTTACACAGATACGCAGTATTTT. The encoded protein is CASSFKGGRVYTDTQYF.

In its sample, this clone was seen once. The rearrangement joins TRBV9 to TRBJ2-1; TRBD2 agrees at 7 bases. This CDR3 has 16 residues. Germline CDR1 and CDR2: SGDLS and YYNGEE. The J segment lost 0 bases and the V segment lost 3 bases, leaving 6 bases of the junction unmatched. CDR3 loop: CASSGSGSSSYNEQFF. CDR3 sequence (DNA): TGTGCCAGCAGCGGTAGCGGGTCCAGCTCCTACAATGAGCAGTTCTTC.

This clone was detected once. The junction differs from germline at one of its ends, possibly a read error. The chain recombines TRBV30 with TRBJ1-3; 8 bases line up with TRBD1. CDR3 size: 15 residues. Germline V gene sequence: CDR1 GTSNPN, CDR2 SVGIG (reference sequence). As DNA, the CDR3 is TGTGCCTGCCCGGGGGACAGGCTGAATGGAAGCACCATATATTTT. It encodes CACPGDRLNGSTIYF.

This clone is labeled as medium-sized (0.01 to 0.1%). V is TRBV27 and J is TRBJ2-1; D not resolved. CDR3 length: 11 amino acids. Per germline, CDR1 MNHEY and CDR2 SMNVEV (reference sequence). The V end was cut by 3 bases, the J end by 6 bases, with 3 bases between. As DNA, the CDR3 is TGTGCCAGCAGTTTCTCCAATGAGCAGTTCTTC. It encodes CASSFSNEQFF.

The J gene is TRBJ1-4, the V gene TRBV5-1; 8 positions agree with TRBD1. The CDR3 is made up of 15 amino acids. The junction had 8 bases not matched to a gene; V was cut back by 4 bases and J by 6 bases. Germline lookup yields CDR1 SGHRS and CDR2 YFSETQ. Here the CDR3 reads CASSHLTGADEKLFF. In DNA form, the CDR3 reads TGCGCCAGCAGCCACCTGACAGGGGCGGATGAAAAACTGTTTTTT.

The chain employs TRBV5-5 and TRBJ1-2; no reliable D call. The CDR3 covers 16 residues. V was cut by 0 bases and J by 1 base, with 13 bases left in between. Germline V gene data show CDR1 as SGHKS and CDR2 as YYEKEE (reference sequence). The CDR3 DNA is TGTGCCAGCAGCTTGGCGCTTAGGAGGAATAACTATGGCTACACCTTC. It specifies CASSLALRRNNYGYTF.

The V gene is TRBV5-4, the J gene TRBJ2-1; the D is unclear. This CDR3 has 12 residues. Germline CDR1 is SGHNT and CDR2 is YYREEE (reference sequence). With 4 bases removed from V and 10 bases from J, the gap between germline ends came to 12 bases. The DNA of the CDR3 is TGTGCCAGCAGCAACCCAGGCTGGGAGCAGTTCTTC. Its translation: CASSNPGWEQFF.

This rearrangement joins TRBV30 to TRBJ1-2; a possible D gene is TRBD1 (5 bases). V lost 2 bases and J 4 bases, leaving 8 bases between the germline ends. CDR3 length: 12 residues. Germline CDR1 reads GTSNPN; CDR2 reads SVGIG (reference sequence). CDR3 coding DNA: TGTGCCTGGAGTTACCAGGGCTATGGCTACACCTTC. Residues: CAWSYQGYGYTF.

This rearrangement joins TRBV7-2 to TRBJ2-1; 8 bases fit TRBD2. Germline V gene sequence: CDR1 SGHTA, CDR2 FQGNSA. Trimming at V came to 2 bases and at J to 9 bases, leaving 9 bases not matched to a gene. This CDR3 region has 15 residues. The CDR3 loop reads CASSLIAGTRPEQFF. In nucleotides, the CDR3 is TGTGCCAGCAGCTTAATAGCGGGGACCCGACCTGAGCAGTTCTTC. The full variable domain, its missing parts supplied by reference TRBV7-2 and TRBJ2-1, is GAGVSQSPSNKVTEKGKDVELRCDPISGHTALYWYRQSLGQGLEFLIYFQGNSAPDKSGLPSDRFSAERTGGSVSTLTIQRTQQEDSAVYLCASSLIAGTRPEQFFGPGTRLTVL.

The rearrangement uses TRBV6-5 and TRBJ2-7, with no clear D. The germline V and J ends were trimmed by 5 bases and 7 bases, with 15 bases remaining between them. CDR3 length equals 13 residues. Germline CDR1 MNHEY, CDR2 SVGAGI. The DNA of the CDR3 is TGTGCCAGCAGTAGGCCCCCAGGTCAGGAGCAGTACTTC. Protein: CASSRPPGQEQYF.

This clone was counted a few times. This chain connects TRBV30 to TRBJ1-2; perhaps TRBD1 as D (5 bases). This CDR3 region has 13 residues. Trimming cost V 3 bases and J 8 bases, with 16 bases left between them. Germline V lookup: CDR1 GTSNPN, CDR2 SVGIG (reference sequence). DNA of the CDR3: TGTGCCTGGAGAAACCAGGGCAATTACGGCTACACCTTC. Encoded protein: CAWRNQGNYGYTF.

The chain recombines TRBV2 with TRBJ1-1, with D uncertain. The CDR3 runs to 15 residues. Germline V lookup: CDR1 SNHLY, CDR2 FYNNEI. V lost 5 bases to trimming and J lost 7 bases, with 20 bases between them. The CDR3 DNA sequence: TGTGCCAGCAGTTCCCAGCCGGCCGAGAGCGTTGAAGCTTTCTTT. It specifies CASSSQPAESVEAFF.

This clone was observed once. The CDR3 DNA is TGTGCCAGCAGTGAATGGGGGGGGGCTAATGAAAAACTGTTTTTT. It yields the protein CASSEWGGANEKLFF. The V gene is TRBV25-1, the J gene TRBJ1-4; TRBD1 might be the D (5 bases). V lost 1 base and J lost 3, with 9 bases in between. This CDR3 has 15 residues. Germline V gene sequence: CDR1 MGHDK, CDR2 SYGVNS.

As DNA, the CDR3 is TGTGCCAGCAGTCTAGCGGGATCCTCCTACAATGAGCAGTTCTTC. This sequence encodes CASSLAGSSYNEQFF. This rearrangement joins TRBV28 to TRBJ2-1, with 9 bases that match TRBD2. The CDR3 is 15 amino acids. CDR1 is MDHEN and CDR2 is SYDVKM in the germline V gene. Trimming at V came to 5 bases and at J to 0 bases, leaving 2 bases not matched to a gene.

This clone was recorded once. The rearrangement joins TRBV28 to TRBJ2-7; D is perhaps TRBD1 (6 bases). The V end lost 6 bases, the J end lost 2 bases, and 14 bases lay between the germline ends. The V gene's germline CDR1 is MDHEN and CDR2 SYDVKM. The length of the CDR3 is 14 residues. CDR3 protein: CASRTMDRTYEQYF. The CDR3 DNA reads as TGTGCCAGCAGGACTATGGACAGAACCTACGAGCAGTACTTC.

This clone was picked up one time. The chain joins TRBV25-1 to TRBJ2-3; the D gene is possibly TRBD1 (6 bases). Germline V gene sequence: CDR1 MGHDK, CDR2 SYGVNS. The CDR3 runs to 11 residues. Trimming took off 6 bases at V and 5 bases at J, with 6 bases between the two ends. CDR3 protein: CASSRGDTQYF. CDR3 DNA: TGTGCCAGCAGCAGGGGAGATACGCAGTATTTT. Combining the CDR3 with reference TRBV25-1 and TRBJ2-3 gives the whole variable domain EADIYQTPRYLVIGTGKKITLECSQTMGHDKMYWYQQDPGMELHLIHYSYGVNSTEKGDLSSESTVSRIRTEHFPLTLESARPSHTSQYLCASSRGDTQYFGPGTRLTVL.

This clone was picked up one time. The identical CDR3 is also encoded by other nucleotide sequences in the sample. The CDR3 sequence is CASSPGQGSNTEAFF. The CDR3 nucleotides are TGTGCCAGCTCACCGGGACAGGGGTCAAACACTGAAGCTTTCTTT. The rearrangement joins TRBV18 to TRBJ1-1; TRBD1 aligns across 10 bases. Germline V gene sequence: CDR1 KGHSH, CDR2 LQKENI. This CDR3 is 15 amino acids long. Trimming took 3 bases from V and 2 from J; bases not matched to a gene: 3.

The J gene is TRBJ2-6, the V gene TRBV28, with a tentative D call TRBD1 (6 bases). V lost 6 bases to trimming and J lost 2 bases, with 11 bases between them. CDR3 size: 15 residues. Looked up from germline, CDR1 is MDHEN and CDR2 is SYDVKM. CDR3 sequence reads: CASRLQGPGANVLTF. The CDR3 nucleotides read TGTGCCAGCAGACTACAGGGACCTGGGGCCAACGTCCTGACTTTC.